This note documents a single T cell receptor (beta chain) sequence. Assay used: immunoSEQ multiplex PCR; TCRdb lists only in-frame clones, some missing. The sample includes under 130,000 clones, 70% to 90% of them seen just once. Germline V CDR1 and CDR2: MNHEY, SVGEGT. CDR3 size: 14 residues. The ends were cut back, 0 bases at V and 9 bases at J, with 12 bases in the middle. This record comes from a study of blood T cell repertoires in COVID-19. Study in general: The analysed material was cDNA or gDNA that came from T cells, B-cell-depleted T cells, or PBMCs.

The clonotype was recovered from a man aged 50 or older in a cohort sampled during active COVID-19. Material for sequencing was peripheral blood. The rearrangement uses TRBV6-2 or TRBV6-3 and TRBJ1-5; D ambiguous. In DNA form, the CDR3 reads TGTGCCAGCAGTTACTCTGGCGGCCCCCCGCCCCAGCATTTT. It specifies CASSYSGGPPPQHF.